A selection of T cell receptor beta chains follows, all from one sample in a study of blood T cell repertoires in COVID-19. Assay: immunoSEQ multiplex PCR; the TCRdb copy retains only in-frame clones and omits some. The data show 250,000 to 350,000 clones, 70% to 90% seen once. Sequencing was carried out using PBMCs or T cells enriched from blood (not recorded which). These receptors all stem from a woman aged 25 to 39 who had recovered from COVID-19. CDR3s include the opening cysteine and the closing phenylalanine or tryptophan. A D gene is named only where the DNA matches it firmly. Not every row has a clone size; where given, it reads once, few, many or a size class.

CASSTEGGFNQPQHF TGTGCCAGTAGTACAGAGGGGGGTTTCAATCAGCCCCAGCATTTT TRBJ1-5 once - TRBV19
CASSLGKLASYEQYF TGTGCCAGCAGCTTAGGAAAACTAGCGTCCTACGAGCAGTACTTC TRBJ2-7 - TRBD2 TRBV7-2
CAWSQGFGTEAFF TGTGCCTGGAGCCAGGGGTTTGGCACTGAAGCTTTCTTT TRBJ1-1 - - TRBV30
CASSQGRGGGFTDTQYF TGTGCCAGCAGCCAAGGCAGGGGCGGGGGGTTCACAGATACGCAGTATTTT TRBJ2-3 - TRBD2 TRBV3-1/TRBV3-2
CASSRGVAKNIQYF TGTGCCAGCAGCCGGGGGGTAGCCAAAAACATTCAGTACTTC TRBJ2-4 - - TRBV3-1/TRBV3-2
CASSLAASWGGTEAFF TGTGCCAGCAGCTTGGCCGCGTCCTGGGGGGGCACTGAAGCTTTCTTT TRBJ1-1 - - TRBV5-5
CASSLAPHLAGAYNEQFF TGTGCCAGTAGTTTAGCCCCGCACTTAGCGGGGGCCTACAATGAGCAGTTCTTC TRBJ2-1 - TRBD2 TRBV19
CASSPGSGLSTDTQYF TGCGCCAGCAGCCCCGGTAGCGGACTAAGCACAGATACGCAGTATTTT TRBJ2-3 - - TRBV5-1
CASRLRGSQPQHF TGTGCCAGCCGCCTCCGGGGGAGCCAGCCCCAGCATTTT TRBJ1-5 - - TRBV6-2/TRBV6-3
CASSDSLNTEAFF TGTGCCAGCTCAGATAGTTTGAACACTGAAGCTTTCTTT TRBJ1-1 - - TRBV18
CSAETTLNTEAFF TGCAGCGCCGAGACAACTCTGAACACTGAAGCTTTCTTT TRBJ1-1 - - TRBV29-1
CASSLSSGGPYEQYF TGTGCCAGCAGCCTATCTAGCGGGGGCCCCTACGAGCAGTACTTC TRBJ2-7 - TRBD2 TRBV3-1/TRBV3-2
CASSSTVPGQIYGYTF TGTGCCAGCAGCTCGACCGTCCCGGGACAGATATATGGCTACACCTTC TRBJ1-2 - TRBD1 TRBV7-9
CASSYTGILGDTQYF TGTGCCAGCAGTTACACAGGGATCCTTGGAGATACGCAGTATTTT TRBJ2-3 - - TRBV6-5
CAISEAAERGTDTQYF TGTGCCATCAGTGAGGCAGCGGAACGTGGCACAGATACGCAGTATTTT TRBJ2-3 - - TRBV10-3
CASRPTGGDQPQHF TGTGCCAGCAGACCGACAGGGGGCGATCAGCCCCAGCATTTT TRBJ1-5 - TRBD1 TRBV6-5
CASGTIAGGIHEQYF TGTGCCAGCGGGACCATAGCGGGGGGGATCCACGAGCAGTACTTC TRBJ2-7 - TRBD2 TRBV27
CASSHPSSYEQYF TGTGCCAGCAGCCACCCCTCCTCCTACGAGCAGTACTTC TRBJ2-7 - - TRBV4-2
CASSLDREAGANVLTF TGTGCCAGCAGCTTAGATCGGGAGGCCGGGGCCAACGTCCTGACTTTC TRBJ2-6 once TRBD2 TRBV11-2
CASSVAPSRQETQYF TGTGCCAGCAGCGTTGCCCCTAGCCGACAAGAGACCCAGTACTTC TRBJ2-5 - - TRBV9
CSVGTGNNEQFF TGCAGCGTCGGGACAGGGAACAATGAGCAGTTCTTC TRBJ2-1 few TRBD1 TRBV29-1
CASSLVLDSRERANEKLFF TGTGCCAGCAGCTTAGTCCTGGACAGCCGAGAGAGGGCTAATGAAAAACTGTTTTTT TRBJ1-4 - - TRBV7-2
CASSLGDSYNSPLHF TGTGCCAGCAGCTTGGGGGACAGCTATAATTCACCCCTCCACTTT TRBJ1-6 - TRBD1 TRBV5-6
CSALSELSQFF TGCAGTGCTCTTAGCGAATTGTCGCAGTTCTTC TRBJ2-1 once - TRBV20-1
CASSPRTAPYQETQYF TGTGCCAGCAGCCCTCGGACAGCTCCGTACCAAGAGACCCAGTACTTC TRBJ2-5 - - TRBV21-1
CASSLGGGSYEQYF TGTGCCAGCAGCTTGGGGGGAGGCTCCTACGAGCAGTACTTC TRBJ2-7 once - TRBV5-4
CASSLVAGGGVADTQYF TGTGCCAGCAGCTTAGTGGCGGGGGGGGGCGTGGCAGATACGCAGTATTTT TRBJ2-3 - TRBD2 TRBV7-2
CASSLVIDTQYF TGTGCCAGCAGCCTAGTCATAGATACGCAGTATTTT TRBJ2-3 once - TRBV7-9
CASSPSTDTQYF TGTGCCAGCAGCCCGAGCACAGATACGCAGTATTTT TRBJ2-3 - - TRBV9
CASSRTGGENTEAFF TGCGCCAGCAGCCGGACAGGGGGCGAGAACACTGAAGCTTTCTTT TRBJ1-1 - TRBD1 TRBV5-1
CASSGHDRNSYEQYF TGCGCCAGCAGTGGGCATGACAGAAACTCCTACGAGCAGTACTTC TRBJ2-7 - - TRBV10-2
CASSSQGSHTEAFF TGTGCCAGCAGTTCTCAGGGTTCGCACACTGAAGCTTTCTTT TRBJ1-1 - - TRBV6-2/TRBV6-3
CASSILETNYGYTF TGTGCCAGTAGTATACTAGAGACTAACTATGGCTACACCTTC TRBJ1-2 - - TRBV19
CASSLEVPGVNLRTDTQYF TGCGCCAGCAGCTTGGAAGTTCCAGGTGTAAACTTACGCACAGATACGCAGTATTTT TRBJ2-3 - - TRBV5-1